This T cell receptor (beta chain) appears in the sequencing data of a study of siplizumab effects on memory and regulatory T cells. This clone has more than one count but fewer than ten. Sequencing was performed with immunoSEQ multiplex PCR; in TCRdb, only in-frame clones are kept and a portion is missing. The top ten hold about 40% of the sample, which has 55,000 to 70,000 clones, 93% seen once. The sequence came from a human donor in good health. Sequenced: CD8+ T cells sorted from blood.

CDR3 DNA: TGTGCCAGCAGTTCCCCACGGACAGGGGGCCATGGCTACACCTTC. This encodes CASSSPRTGGHGYTF. This chain links TRBV28 with TRBJ1-2; 11 bases are a match to TRBD1. V lost 4 bases, J lost 6 bases, and 7 bases stayed unmatched. This CDR3 contains 15 residues. Germline V gives CDR1 MDHEN, CDR2 SYDVKM.